This T cell receptor (beta chain) was retrieved from a study of T-cell reconstitution after alpha-beta-depleted transplantation in children. Findings and limits, study-wide: In some patients, recipient T cells and intrathymic progenitors surviving conditioning explained high day-60 diversity. Expanded clones from the graft, numbering several hundred, reportedly supplied alpha-beta T cells about two months after transplant. T-cell counts and diversity at one year post-transplant came mainly from newly produced T cells.

Preparation of the TCRbeta library used unique molecular identifiers. TCRdb reanalysed the PCR reads using MiXCR and keeps one entry per CDR3 protein. The repertoire holds more than 200,000 distinct CDR3 sequences, with about 8.2% as singletons. This clonotype was observed a few times. Its antigen is undetermined. The sequencing here drew on PBMCs, mostly from graft donor cells, taken 360 days after TCRalphabeta/CD19-depleted stem cell transplant. The receptor was isolated from a male patient under 10 years old who had a stem cell transplant for acute myeloid leukemia, so the T cells may come from the graft donor.

The CDR3: CASSFGQAPGELFF. The CDR3 region has the DNA TGTGCCAGCAGCTTTGGTCAGGCACCCGGGGAGCTGTTTTTT. The chain couples TRBV7-9 to TRBJ2-2; D unclear. V was cut by 3 bases and J by 6 bases, with 11 bases left in between. There are 14 residues in the CDR3. Per germline, CDR1 SEHNR and CDR2 FQNEAQ (reference sequence).